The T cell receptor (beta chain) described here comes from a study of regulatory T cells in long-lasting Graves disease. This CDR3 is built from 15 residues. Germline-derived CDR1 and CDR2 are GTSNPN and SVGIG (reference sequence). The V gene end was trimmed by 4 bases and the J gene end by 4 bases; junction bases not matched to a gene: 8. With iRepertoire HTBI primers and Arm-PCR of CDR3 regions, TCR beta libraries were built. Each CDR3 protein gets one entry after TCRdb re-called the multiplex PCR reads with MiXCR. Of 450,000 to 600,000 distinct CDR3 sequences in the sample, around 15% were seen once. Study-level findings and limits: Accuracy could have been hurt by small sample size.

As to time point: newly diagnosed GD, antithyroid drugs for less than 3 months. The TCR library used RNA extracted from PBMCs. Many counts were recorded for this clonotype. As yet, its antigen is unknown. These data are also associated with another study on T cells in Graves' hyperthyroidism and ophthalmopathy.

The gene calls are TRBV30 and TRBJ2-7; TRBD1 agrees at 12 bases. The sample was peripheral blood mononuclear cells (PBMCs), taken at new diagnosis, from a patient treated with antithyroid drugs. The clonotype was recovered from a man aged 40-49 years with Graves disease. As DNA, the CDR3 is TGTGCCTGGACCGCTCCGGGACAGGGGGCTTACGAGCAGTACTTC. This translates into CAWTAPGQGAYEQYF.